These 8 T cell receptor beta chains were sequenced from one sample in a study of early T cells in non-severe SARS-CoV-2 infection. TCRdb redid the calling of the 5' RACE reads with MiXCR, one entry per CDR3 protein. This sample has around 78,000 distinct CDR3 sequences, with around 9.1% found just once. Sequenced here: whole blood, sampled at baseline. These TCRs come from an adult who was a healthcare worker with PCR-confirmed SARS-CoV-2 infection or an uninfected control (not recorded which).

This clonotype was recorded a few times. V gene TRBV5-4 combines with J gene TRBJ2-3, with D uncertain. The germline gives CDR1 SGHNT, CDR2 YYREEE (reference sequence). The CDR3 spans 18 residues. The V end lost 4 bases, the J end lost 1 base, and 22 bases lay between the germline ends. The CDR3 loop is CASSHPLYLVFCTDTQYF. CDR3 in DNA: TGTGCCAGCAGCCATCCCCTTTACCTAGTCTTTTGCACAGATACGCAGTATTTT.

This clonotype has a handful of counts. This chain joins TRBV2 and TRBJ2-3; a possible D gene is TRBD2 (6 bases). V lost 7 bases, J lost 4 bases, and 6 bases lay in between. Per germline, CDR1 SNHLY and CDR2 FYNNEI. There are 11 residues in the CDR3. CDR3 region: CASTSADTQYF. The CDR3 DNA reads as TGTGCCAGCACTAGCGCAGATACGCAGTATTTT.

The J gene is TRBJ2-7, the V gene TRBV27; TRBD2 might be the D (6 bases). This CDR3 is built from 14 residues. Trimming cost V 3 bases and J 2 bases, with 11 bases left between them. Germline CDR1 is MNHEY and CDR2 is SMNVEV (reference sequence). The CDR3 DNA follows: TGTGCCAGCAGTTTTTCTAGCGAAGCCTACGAGCAGTACTTC. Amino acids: CASSFSSEAYEQYF.

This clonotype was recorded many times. Here the CDR3 reads CASSLYGHEEQYF. In DNA, the CDR3 is TGTGCCAGCAGCTTATATGGACATGAAGAGCAGTACTTC. The chain couples TRBV7-6 to TRBJ2-7; D possibly corresponds to TRBD1 (5 bases). Germline assignment: CDR1 SGHVS and CDR2 FNYEAQ. The CDR3 is 13 residues long. The germline V and J ends were trimmed by 2 bases and 7 bases, with 12 bases remaining between them. Filled out from reference TRBV7-6 and TRBJ2-7, the complete variable domain reads GAGVSQSPRYKVTKRGQDVALRCDPISGHVSLYWYRQALGQGPEFLTYFNYEAQQDKSGLPNDRFSAERPEGSISTLTIQRTEQRDSAMYRCASSLYGHEEQYFGPGTRLTVT.

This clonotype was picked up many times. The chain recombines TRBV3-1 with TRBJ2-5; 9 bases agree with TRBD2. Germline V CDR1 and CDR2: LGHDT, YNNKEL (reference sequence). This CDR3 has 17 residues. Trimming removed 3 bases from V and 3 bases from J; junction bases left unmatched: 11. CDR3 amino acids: CASSHPLGASGEETQYF. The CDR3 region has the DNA TGTGCCAGCAGCCACCCCCTCGGGGCTAGCGGGGAAGAGACCCAGTACTTC.

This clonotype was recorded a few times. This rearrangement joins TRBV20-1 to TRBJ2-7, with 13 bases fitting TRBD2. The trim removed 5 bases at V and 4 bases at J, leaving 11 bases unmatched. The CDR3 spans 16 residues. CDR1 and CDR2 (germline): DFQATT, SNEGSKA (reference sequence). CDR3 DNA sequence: TGCAGTGCTTTACCCGTAGGACTAGCGGGGGAGTACGAGCAGTACTTC. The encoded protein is CSALPVGLAGEYEQYF.

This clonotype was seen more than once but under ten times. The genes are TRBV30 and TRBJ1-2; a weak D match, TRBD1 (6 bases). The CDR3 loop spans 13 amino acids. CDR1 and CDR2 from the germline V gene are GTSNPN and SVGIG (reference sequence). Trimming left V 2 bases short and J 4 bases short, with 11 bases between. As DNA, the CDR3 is TGTGCCTGGAGTCCCGACAGGAGCTATGGCTACACCTTC. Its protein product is CAWSPDRSYGYTF.

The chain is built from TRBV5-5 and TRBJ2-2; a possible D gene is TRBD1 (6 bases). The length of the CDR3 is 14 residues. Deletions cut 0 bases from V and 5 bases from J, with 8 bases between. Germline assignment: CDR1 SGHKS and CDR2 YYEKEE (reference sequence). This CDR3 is CASSLDRATGELFF. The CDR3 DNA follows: TGTGCCAGCAGCTTGGACAGGGCAACCGGGGAGCTGTTTTTT.